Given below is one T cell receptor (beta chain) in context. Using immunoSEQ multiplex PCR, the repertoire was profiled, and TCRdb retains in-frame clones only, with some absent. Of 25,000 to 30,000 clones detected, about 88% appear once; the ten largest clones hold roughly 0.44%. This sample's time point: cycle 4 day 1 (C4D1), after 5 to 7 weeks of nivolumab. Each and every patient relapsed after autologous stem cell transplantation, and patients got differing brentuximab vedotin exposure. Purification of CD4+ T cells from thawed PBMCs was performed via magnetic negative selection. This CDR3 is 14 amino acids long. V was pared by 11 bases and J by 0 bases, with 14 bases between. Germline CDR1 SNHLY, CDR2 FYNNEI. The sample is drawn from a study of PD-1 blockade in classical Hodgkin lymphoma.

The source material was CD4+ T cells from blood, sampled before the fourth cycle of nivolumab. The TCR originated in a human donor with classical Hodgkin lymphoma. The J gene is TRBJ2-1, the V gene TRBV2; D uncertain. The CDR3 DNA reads TGTGCCGGAAGACTCGGGTCCTCCTACAATGAGCAGTTCTTC. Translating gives CAGRLGSSYNEQFF.